This TCR beta chain derives from a study of T cells in Graves' hyperthyroidism and ophthalmopathy. Study information: Pretreatment peripheral blood was obtained at initial diagnosis.

Study-level results: Also found in blood were most expanded thyroid clonotypes above 0.001.

Graves' hyperthyroidism qualified as stable when ophthalmopathy did not progress within 18 months. About 10 ml fresh peripheral blood yielded the PBMCs. Researchers took RNA transcripts and amplified the TCR beta CDR3 regions from them. An initial round of RT-PCR targeting the TCR CDR3 relied on the HTBI primer set. Using its own MiXCR run on the multiplex PCR reads, TCRdb lists one record per CDR3 protein. The data contain some 500,000 distinct CDR3 sequences, 14% of them seen just once; the ten biggest clones take up 17%. The V gene's germline CDR1 is LGHDT and CDR2 YNNKEL (reference sequence). The length of the CDR3 is 14 residues. V lost 4 bases, J lost 4 bases, and 4 bases stayed unmatched. This clonotype was seen repeatedly, ten times or more. Its antigen is not known.

The receptor was isolated from a woman aged 18 to 35 with Graves' hyperthyroidism. The sample consisted of blood. This chain uses TRBV3-1 with TRBJ1-5, with 7 bases that match TRBD1. The chain's CDR3 is CASSRDSGNQPQHF. The CDR3 DNA follows: TGTGCCAGCAGCCGGGACAGCGGTAATCAGCCCCAGCATTTT.